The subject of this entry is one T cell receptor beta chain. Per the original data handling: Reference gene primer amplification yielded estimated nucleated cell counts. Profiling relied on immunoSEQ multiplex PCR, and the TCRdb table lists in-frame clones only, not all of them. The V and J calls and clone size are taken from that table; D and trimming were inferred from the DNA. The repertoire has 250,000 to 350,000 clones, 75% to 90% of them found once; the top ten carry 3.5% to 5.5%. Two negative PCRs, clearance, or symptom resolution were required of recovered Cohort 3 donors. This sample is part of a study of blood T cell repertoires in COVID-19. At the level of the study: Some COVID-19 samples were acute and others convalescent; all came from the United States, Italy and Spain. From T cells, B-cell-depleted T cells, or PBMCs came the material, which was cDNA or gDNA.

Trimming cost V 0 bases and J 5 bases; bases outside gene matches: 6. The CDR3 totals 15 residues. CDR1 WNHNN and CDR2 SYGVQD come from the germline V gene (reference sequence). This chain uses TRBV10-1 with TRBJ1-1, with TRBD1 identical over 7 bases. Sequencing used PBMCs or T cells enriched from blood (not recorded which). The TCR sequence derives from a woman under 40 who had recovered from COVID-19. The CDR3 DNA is TGCGCCAGCAGTGAGTCGAACAGGGGCAAGACTGAAGCTTTCTTT. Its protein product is CASSESNRGKTEAFF.